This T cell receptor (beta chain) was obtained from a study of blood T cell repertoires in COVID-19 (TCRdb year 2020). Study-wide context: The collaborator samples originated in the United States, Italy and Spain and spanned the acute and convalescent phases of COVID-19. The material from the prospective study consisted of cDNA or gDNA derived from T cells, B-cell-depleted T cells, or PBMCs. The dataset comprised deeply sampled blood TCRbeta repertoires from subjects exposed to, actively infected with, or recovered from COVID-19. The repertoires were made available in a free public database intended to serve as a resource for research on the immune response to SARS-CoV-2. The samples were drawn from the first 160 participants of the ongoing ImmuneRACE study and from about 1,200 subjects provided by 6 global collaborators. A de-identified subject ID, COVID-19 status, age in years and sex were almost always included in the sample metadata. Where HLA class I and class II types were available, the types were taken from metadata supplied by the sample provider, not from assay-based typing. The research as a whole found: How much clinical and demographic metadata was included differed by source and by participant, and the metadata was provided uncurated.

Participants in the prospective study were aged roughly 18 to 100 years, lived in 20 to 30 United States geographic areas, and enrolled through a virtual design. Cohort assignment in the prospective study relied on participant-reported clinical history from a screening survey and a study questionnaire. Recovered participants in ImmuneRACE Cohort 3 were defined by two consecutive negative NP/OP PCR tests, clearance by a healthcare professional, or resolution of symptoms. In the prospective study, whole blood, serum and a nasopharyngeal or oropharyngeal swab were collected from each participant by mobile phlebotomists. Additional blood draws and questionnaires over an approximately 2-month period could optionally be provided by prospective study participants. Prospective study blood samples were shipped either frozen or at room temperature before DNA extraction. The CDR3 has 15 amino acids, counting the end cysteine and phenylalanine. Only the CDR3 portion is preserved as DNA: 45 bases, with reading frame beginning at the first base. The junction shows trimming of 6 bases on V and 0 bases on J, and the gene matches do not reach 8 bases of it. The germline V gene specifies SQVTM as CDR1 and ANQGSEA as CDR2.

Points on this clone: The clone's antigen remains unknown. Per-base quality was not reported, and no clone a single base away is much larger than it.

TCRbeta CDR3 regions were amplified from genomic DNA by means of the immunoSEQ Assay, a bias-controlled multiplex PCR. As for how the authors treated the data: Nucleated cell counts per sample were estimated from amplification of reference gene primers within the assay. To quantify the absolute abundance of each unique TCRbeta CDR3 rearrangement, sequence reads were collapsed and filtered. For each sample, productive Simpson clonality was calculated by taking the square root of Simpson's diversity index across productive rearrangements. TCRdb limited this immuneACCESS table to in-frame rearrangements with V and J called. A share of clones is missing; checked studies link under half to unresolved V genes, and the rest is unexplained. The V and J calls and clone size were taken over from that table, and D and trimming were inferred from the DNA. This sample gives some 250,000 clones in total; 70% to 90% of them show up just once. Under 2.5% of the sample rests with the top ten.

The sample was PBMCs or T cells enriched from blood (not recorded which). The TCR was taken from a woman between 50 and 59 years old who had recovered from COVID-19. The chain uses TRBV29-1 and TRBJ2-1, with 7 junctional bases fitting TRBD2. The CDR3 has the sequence CSVTTLAPSYNEQFF. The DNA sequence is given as TGCAGCGTGACCACACTAGCGCCCTCCTACAATGAGCAGTTCTTC.